Listed below are T cell receptor beta chains from one sample, sequenced in a study of T cell repertoires and HLA-DP antigens. These TCRs are of unknown antigen specificity. The method was immunoSEQ multiplex PCR; TCRdb's version includes in-frame clones alone and lacks a portion of them. The table lists around 100,000 clones, almost 95% of them singletons, with approximately 0.29% in the top ten. Sequences were obtained from CD4+ T cells from PBMCs. The source is a woman aged 18-35 years in good health and CMV-seronegative. Each CDR3 is given with its conserved first and last residue. D genes are given only for firm matches. Part of the rows lack a size; the others show once, few, many or a class for expanded clones.

abundance: -; v_gene: TRBV18; d_gene: TRBD1; len: 14; j_gene: TRBJ1-5; CDR3aa: CASSPLDRKQPQHF; CDR3nt: TGTGCCAGCTCACCACTGGACAGGAAACAGCCCCAGCATTTT
abundance: -; v_gene: TRBV18; d_gene: TRBD2; len: 13; j_gene: TRBJ2-7; CDR3aa: CASADQRDREQYF; CDR3nt: TGTGCCAGCGCTGACCAGCGGGATCGCGAGCAGTACTTC
abundance: -; v_gene: TRBV5-5; d_gene: -; len: 16; j_gene: TRBJ1-6; CDR3aa: CASSSKTGSYNSPLHF; CDR3nt: TGTGCCAGCAGCTCGAAAACCGGGAGCTATAATTCACCCCTCCACTTT
abundance: -; v_gene: TRBV11-2; d_gene: TRBD2; len: 13; j_gene: TRBJ2-5; CDR3aa: CASSLSGGETQYF; CDR3nt: TGTGCCAGCAGCTTAAGCGGGGGCGAGACCCAGTACTTC
abundance: once; v_gene: TRBV28; d_gene: -; len: 15; j_gene: TRBJ1-1; CDR3aa: CASSLGQPGNTEAFF; CDR3nt: TGTGCCAGCAGTTTGGGTCAACCCGGGAACACTGAAGCTTTCTTT
abundance: -; v_gene: TRBV7-2; d_gene: -; len: 15; j_gene: TRBJ1-1; CDR3aa: CASSLGGGKSTEAFF; CDR3nt: TGTGCCAGCAGCTTAGGAGGAGGGAAAAGCACTGAAGCTTTCTTT
abundance: -; v_gene: TRBV2; d_gene: TRBD1; len: 14; j_gene: TRBJ2-5; CDR3aa: CASSWDRGQETQYF; CDR3nt: TGTGCCAGCAGTTGGGACAGGGGACAAGAGACCCAGTACTTC
abundance: -; v_gene: TRBV29-1; d_gene: -; len: 13; j_gene: TRBJ1-2; CDR3aa: CSVVGSRGYGYTF; CDR3nt: TGCAGCGTTGTAGGCAGTCGAGGCTATGGCTACACCTTC
abundance: -; v_gene: TRBV5-1; d_gene: -; len: 13; j_gene: TRBJ1-3; CDR3aa: CASSLEPENTIYF; CDR3nt: TGCGCCAGCAGCTTGGAGCCGGAAAACACCATATATTTT
abundance: -; v_gene: TRBV5-1; d_gene: TRBD2; len: 15; j_gene: TRBJ2-7; CDR3aa: CASSSLAGASYEQYF; CDR3nt: TGCGCCAGCAGCTCACTAGCGGGAGCTTCCTACGAGCAGTACTTC
abundance: -; v_gene: TRBV15; d_gene: -; len: 15; j_gene: TRBJ2-3; CDR3aa: CATSPPTRSTDTQYF; CDR3nt: TGTGCCACCAGCCCCCCGACTAGAAGCACAGATACGCAGTATTTT
abundance: -; v_gene: TRBV5-6; d_gene: -; len: 15; j_gene: TRBJ2-3; CDR3aa: CASSSRALAADTQYF; CDR3nt: TGTGCCAGCAGCTCCCGGGCGCTAGCCGCAGATACGCAGTATTTT
abundance: once; v_gene: TRBV28; d_gene: -; len: 13; j_gene: TRBJ2-5; CDR3aa: CASSLPSQETQYF; CDR3nt: TGTGCCAGCAGTTTACCCAGCCAAGAGACCCAGTACTTC
abundance: -; v_gene: TRBV29-1; d_gene: -; len: 15; j_gene: TRBJ2-1; CDR3aa: CSVEIGRGPYNEQFF; CDR3nt: TGCAGCGTTGAAATCGGCCGGGGGCCTTACAATGAGCAGTTCTTC
abundance: -; v_gene: TRBV27; d_gene: -; len: 14; j_gene: TRBJ2-5; CDR3aa: CASSRDFGRETQYF; CDR3nt: TGTGCCAGCAGCCGCGACTTCGGGCGCGAGACCCAGTACTTC
abundance: -; v_gene: TRBV19; d_gene: -; len: 14; j_gene: TRBJ2-3; CDR3aa: CASSITQRADTQYF; CDR3nt: TGTGCCAGTAGTATAACCCAGAGGGCAGATACGCAGTATTTT
abundance: -; v_gene: TRBV6-6; d_gene: -; len: 15; j_gene: TRBJ2-1; CDR3aa: CASSYRGEFYNEQFF; CDR3nt: TGTGCCAGCAGTTATAGGGGGGAGTTTTACAATGAGCAGTTCTTC
abundance: -; v_gene: TRBV6-5; d_gene: TRBD2; len: 12; j_gene: TRBJ2-1; CDR3aa: CATATSGGAQFF; CDR3nt: TGTGCCACCGCGACTAGCGGGGGGGCGCAGTTCTTC
abundance: -; v_gene: TRBV7-2; d_gene: -; len: 15; j_gene: TRBJ1-1; CDR3aa: CASSPPGTKNTEAFF; CDR3nt: TGTGCCAGCAGCCCACCCGGGACAAAGAACACTGAAGCTTTCTTT
abundance: -; v_gene: TRBV27; d_gene: -; len: 13; j_gene: TRBJ2-4; CDR3aa: CASIPPGENIQYF; CDR3nt: TGTGCCAGCATTCCACCGGGAGAAAACATTCAGTACTTC
abundance: -; v_gene: TRBV2; d_gene: TRBD1; len: 10; j_gene: TRBJ1-1; CDR3aa: CAIRTGGAFF; CDR3nt: TGTGCCATAAGGACAGGGGGTGCTTTCTTT
abundance: -; v_gene: TRBV7-8; d_gene: -; len: 15; j_gene: TRBJ2-7; CDR3aa: CASSLALQRAYEQYF; CDR3nt: TGTGCCAGCAGCTTAGCCCTACAGCGGGCCTACGAGCAGTACTTC
abundance: -; v_gene: TRBV5-6; d_gene: -; len: 18; j_gene: TRBJ1-2; CDR3aa: CASSLEIKGGRFNYGYTF; CDR3nt: TGTGCCAGCAGCTTGGAAATAAAGGGGGGACGCTTCAATTATGGCTACACCTTC
abundance: -; v_gene: TRBV20-1; d_gene: TRBD2; len: 10; j_gene: TRBJ2-3; CDR3aa: CSAGEGAQYF; CDR3nt: TGCAGTGCTGGGGAGGGTGCGCAGTATTTT
abundance: -; v_gene: TRBV11-2; d_gene: -; len: 16; j_gene: TRBJ1-1; CDR3aa: CASSLDGSQLRTEAFF; CDR3nt: TGTGCCAGCAGCTTAGACGGCAGCCAATTGCGGACTGAAGCTTTCTTT
abundance: few; v_gene: TRBV6-5; d_gene: -; len: 14; j_gene: TRBJ2-1; CDR3aa: CASSSIRGYNEQFF; CDR3nt: TGTGCCAGCAGTTCCATCCGGGGATACAATGAGCAGTTCTTC
abundance: -; v_gene: TRBV7-3; d_gene: -; len: 15; j_gene: TRBJ2-7; CDR3aa: CASSLLGGLSYEQYF; CDR3nt: TGTGCCAGCAGCCTGCTAGGAGGTCTATCCTACGAGCAGTACTTC
abundance: once; v_gene: TRBV27; d_gene: TRBD1; len: 16; j_gene: TRBJ2-1; CDR3aa: CASSFSGLQGYDEQFF; CDR3nt: TGTGCCAGCAGTTTTTCAGGGCTACAGGGGTACGATGAGCAGTTCTTC
abundance: -; v_gene: TRBV5-1; d_gene: -; len: 14; j_gene: TRBJ2-5; CDR3aa: CASSFGFGQETQYF; CDR3nt: TGCGCCAGCAGCTTTGGGTTCGGGCAAGAGACCCAGTACTTC
abundance: -; v_gene: TRBV5-5; d_gene: -; len: 13; j_gene: TRBJ2-5; CDR3aa: CASSFLGKETQYF; CDR3nt: TGTGCCAGCAGCTTTCTGGGGAAAGAGACCCAGTACTTC
abundance: -; v_gene: TRBV7-9; d_gene: -; len: 17; j_gene: TRBJ2-5; CDR3aa: CASSFGRRVQREETQYF; CDR3nt: TGTGCCAGCAGCTTCGGCCGACGGGTCCAGCGGGAAGAGACCCAGTACTTC
abundance: -; v_gene: TRBV27; d_gene: TRBD1; len: 20; j_gene: TRBJ2-3; CDR3aa: CASSSPSPFRDRANTDTQYF; CDR3nt: TGTGCCAGCAGTTCCCCGAGCCCCTTTAGGGACAGGGCCAACACAGATACGCAGTATTTT
abundance: -; v_gene: TRBV19; d_gene: -; len: 13; j_gene: TRBJ1-6; CDR3aa: CASSEVRDSPLHF; CDR3nt: TGTGCCAGTAGTGAAGTGAGGGATTCACCCCTCCACTTT
abundance: once; v_gene: TRBV7-6; d_gene: -; len: 13; j_gene: TRBJ2-3; CDR3aa: CASSDWAPYTQYF; CDR3nt: TGTGCCAGCAGCGACTGGGCCCCTTATACGCAGTATTTT
abundance: once; v_gene: TRBV6-1; d_gene: -; len: 15; j_gene: TRBJ1-5; CDR3aa: CATLDRGKTNQPQHF; CDR3nt: TGTGCCACCCTCGACCGAGGAAAGACCAATCAGCCCCAGCATTTT
abundance: -; v_gene: TRBV12-1; d_gene: -; len: 11; j_gene: TRBJ2-1; CDR3aa: CASSIGQEQFF; CDR3nt: TGTGCCAGCAGCATAGGACAGGAGCAGTTCTTC
abundance: -; v_gene: TRBV2; d_gene: -; len: 14; j_gene: TRBJ1-2; CDR3aa: CASSDFLTSRGYTF; CDR3nt: TGTGCCAGCAGTGACTTTCTGACTTCCCGTGGCTACACCTTC
abundance: -; v_gene: TRBV2; d_gene: -; len: 13; j_gene: TRBJ2-4; CDR3aa: CASSRRVGDIQYF; CDR3nt: TGTGCCAGCAGCCGGCGGGTCGGAGACATTCAGTACTTC
abundance: -; v_gene: TRBV6-1; d_gene: -; len: 15; j_gene: TRBJ1-2; CDR3aa: CASRPRMGGVDGYTF; CDR3nt: TGTGCCAGCAGGCCACGAATGGGGGGGGTGGATGGCTACACCTTC
abundance: -; v_gene: TRBV5-4; d_gene: -; len: 15; j_gene: TRBJ2-2; CDR3aa: CASSPGTTNTGELFF; CDR3nt: TGTGCCAGCAGCCCTGGGACCACGAACACCGGGGAGCTGTTTTTT
abundance: -; v_gene: TRBV7-2; d_gene: -; len: 16; j_gene: TRBJ2-1; CDR3aa: CASSSRGGGGSDEQFF; CDR3nt: TGTGCCAGCAGCTCCCGAGGCGGGGGCGGGAGCGATGAGCAGTTCTTC
abundance: -; v_gene: TRBV4-1; d_gene: -; len: 15; j_gene: TRBJ2-4; CDR3aa: CASSRGLLAKNIQYF; CDR3nt: TGCGCCAGCAGCAGGGGACTTCTAGCCAAAAACATTCAGTACTTC
abundance: few; v_gene: TRBV6-1; d_gene: -; len: 14; j_gene: TRBJ1-5; CDR3aa: CASSEGGGNQPQHF; CDR3nt: TGTGCCAGCAGTGAGGGCGGAGGAAATCAGCCCCAGCATTTT
abundance: -; v_gene: TRBV7-6; d_gene: -; len: 16; j_gene: TRBJ2-1; CDR3aa: CASSQQVRDAANEQFF; CDR3nt: TGTGCCAGCAGCCAACAAGTCCGGGACGCCGCCAATGAGCAGTTCTTC
abundance: once; v_gene: TRBV7-3; d_gene: TRBD1; len: 16; j_gene: TRBJ2-2; CDR3aa: CASSLQGAQNTGELFF; CDR3nt: TGTGCCAGCAGCTTACAGGGGGCGCAGAACACCGGGGAGCTGTTTTTT
abundance: -; v_gene: TRBV7-2; d_gene: -; len: 15; j_gene: TRBJ1-1; CDR3aa: CASSLDTGGYTEAFF; CDR3nt: TGTGCCAGCAGCTTAGACACAGGTGGTTACACTGAAGCTTTCTTT
abundance: -; v_gene: TRBV4-1; d_gene: TRBD2; len: 16; j_gene: TRBJ2-5; CDR3aa: CASSQPIAGGRETQYF; CDR3nt: TGCGCCAGCAGCCAGCCTATAGCGGGAGGACGGGAGACCCAGTACTTC
abundance: once; v_gene: TRBV28; d_gene: TRBD1; len: 13; j_gene: TRBJ1-5; CDR3aa: CASNQGGSQPQHF; CDR3nt: TGTGCCAGCAATCAGGGGGGAAGTCAGCCCCAGCATTTT
abundance: -; v_gene: TRBV30; d_gene: TRBD2; len: 14; j_gene: TRBJ2-7; CDR3aa: CAWRASGSTNEQYF; CDR3nt: TGTGCCTGGAGGGCTAGCGGGAGTACCAACGAGCAGTACTTC
abundance: -; v_gene: TRBV6-1; d_gene: -; len: 17; j_gene: TRBJ1-2; CDR3aa: CASSETGRQSVNYGYTF; CDR3nt: TGTGCCAGCAGTGAAACCGGTAGACAGTCCGTGAACTATGGCTACACCTTC
abundance: -; v_gene: TRBV6-6; d_gene: TRBD1; len: 12; j_gene: TRBJ1-4; CDR3aa: CASKTGNEKLFF; CDR3nt: TGTGCCAGCAAGACAGGGAATGAAAAACTGTTTTTT
abundance: -; v_gene: TRBV6-5; d_gene: TRBD1; len: 15; j_gene: TRBJ1-2; CDR3aa: CASSIYRGANYGYTF; CDR3nt: TGTGCCAGCAGTATATACAGGGGGGCTAACTATGGCTACACCTTC
abundance: -; v_gene: TRBV15; d_gene: -; len: 15; j_gene: TRBJ1-1; CDR3aa: CATSGYGGRFTEAFF; CDR3nt: TGTGCCACCAGCGGTTACGGGGGGAGATTCACTGAAGCTTTCTTT
abundance: once; v_gene: TRBV6-1; d_gene: TRBD2; len: 15; j_gene: TRBJ2-3; CDR3aa: CATELRLAGESTQYF; CDR3nt: TGTGCCACCGAACTTCGACTAGCGGGGGAATCTACGCAGTATTTT
abundance: -; v_gene: TRBV7-2; d_gene: -; len: 14; j_gene: TRBJ2-3; CDR3aa: CASSQDALTDTQYF; CDR3nt: TGTGCCAGCAGCCAGGACGCCCTCACAGATACGCAGTATTTT
abundance: -; v_gene: TRBV5-1; d_gene: -; len: 13; j_gene: TRBJ1-4; CDR3aa: CASSLAQNEKLFF; CDR3nt: TGCGCCAGCAGCTTGGCCCAAAATGAAAAACTGTTTTTT
abundance: once; v_gene: TRBV2; d_gene: -; len: 15; j_gene: TRBJ2-5; CDR3aa: CASEFLRGGFGTQYF; CDR3nt: TGTGCCAGCGAATTTCTGAGGGGTGGGTTTGGGACCCAGTACTTC
abundance: -; v_gene: TRBV25-1; d_gene: TRBD1; len: 17; j_gene: TRBJ2-7; CDR3aa: CASSEGLGQGRIYEQYF; CDR3nt: TGTGCCAGCAGTGAAGGGTTGGGACAGGGGCGGATTTACGAGCAGTACTTC